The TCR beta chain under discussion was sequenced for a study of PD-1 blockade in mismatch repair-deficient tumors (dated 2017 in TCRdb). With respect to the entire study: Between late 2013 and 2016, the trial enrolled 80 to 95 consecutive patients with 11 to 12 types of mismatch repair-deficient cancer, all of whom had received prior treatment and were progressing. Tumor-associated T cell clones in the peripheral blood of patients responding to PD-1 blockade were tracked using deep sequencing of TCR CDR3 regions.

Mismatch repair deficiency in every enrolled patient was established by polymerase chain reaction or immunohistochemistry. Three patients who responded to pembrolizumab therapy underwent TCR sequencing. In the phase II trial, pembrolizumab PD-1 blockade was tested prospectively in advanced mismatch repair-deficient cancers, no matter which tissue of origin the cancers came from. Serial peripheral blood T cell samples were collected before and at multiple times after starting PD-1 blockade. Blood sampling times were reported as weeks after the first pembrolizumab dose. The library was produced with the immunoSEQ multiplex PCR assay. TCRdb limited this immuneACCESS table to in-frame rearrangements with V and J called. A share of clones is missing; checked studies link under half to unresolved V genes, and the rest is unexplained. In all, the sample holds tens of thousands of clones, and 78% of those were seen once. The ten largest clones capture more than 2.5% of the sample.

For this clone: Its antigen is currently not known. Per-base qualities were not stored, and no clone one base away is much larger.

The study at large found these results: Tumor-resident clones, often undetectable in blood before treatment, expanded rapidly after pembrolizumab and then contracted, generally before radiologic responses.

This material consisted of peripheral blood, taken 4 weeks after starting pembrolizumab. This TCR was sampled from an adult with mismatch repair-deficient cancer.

The CDR3 region reads CASSEGQGADIQYF. Here is the DNA: TGTGCCAGCAGTGAAGGACAGGGGGCGGACATTCAGTACTTC. The chain was built from TRBV6-1 and TRBJ2-4; 10 central nucleotides agree with TRBD1. The cysteine opens and the phenylalanine closes a CDR3 of 14 amino acids. The CDR3 DNA has 42 bases and is translated from base 1. Sequences MNHNS (CDR1) and SASEGT (CDR2) are obtained from the germline V gene. V is trimmed back by 1 base and J by 8 bases, and the junction contains 2 bases that no gene match accounts for.